A single sample gave rise to the 10 T cell receptor beta chains below, sequenced in a study of shared clonotypes between healthy human individuals. CD45RO-negative, CCR7-positively selected cells formed the naive CD8 fraction, excluding terminally differentiated effector memory CD45RA+ cells. TCRdb's copy holds only in-frame clones and misses some; the assay was immunoSEQ multiplex PCR. In the table there are about 550,000 clones, around 95% of which are singletons. Material for sequencing was naive CD8+ T cells sorted from blood. All receptors derive from a young woman in good health.

Notes on this clone: At one end, the junction sequence differs from germline, possibly due to a read error. This chain links TRBV6-6 with TRBJ1-5; D uncertain. CDR1 and CDR2 (germline): MNHNY, SVGAGI (reference sequence). This CDR3 region has 13 residues. The CDR3 DNA is TGTGCCAGCAGTTACTGGCAACTGGCCCCCGAGTATTTT. It codes for CASSYWQLAPEYF.

The rearrangement links TRBV4-1 to TRBJ2-7; TRBD2 agrees at 8 bases. The CDR3 runs to 17 residues. Unmatched junction bases numbered 17, after V lost 4 bases and J lost 6 bases. Germline V gives CDR1 MGHRA, CDR2 YSYEKL. CDR3 in amino acids: CASSRTQNAAGGLEQYF. CDR3 nucleotides: TGCGCCAGCAGCCGCACCCAAAATGCGGCGGGAGGACTCGAGCAGTACTTC.

Details on this clone: Other DNA sequences of this sample code for an identical CDR3. This chain connects TRBV7-9 to TRBJ2-7, with D unresolved. The CDR3 is made up of 12 amino acids. In germline, CDR1 is SEHNR, CDR2 FQNEAQ (reference sequence). The V end lost 3 bases, the J end lost 4 bases, and 7 bases lay between the germline ends. The CDR3 DNA reads as TGTGCCAGCAGCTTTGACGGTTACGAGCAGTACTTC. Translation: CASSFDGYEQYF.

Concerning this clone itself: The sample has other DNA sequences that encode this CDR3 too. The chain combines TRBV28 with TRBJ2-7, with a weak D call TRBD1 (5 bases). V was clipped by 5 bases and J by 0 bases, with 8 bases between them. Germline V lookup: CDR1 MDHEN, CDR2 SYDVKM. This CDR3 contains 13 residues. The CDR3 DNA follows: TGTGCCAGCAGTGGCGACAGCTCCTACGAGCAGTACTTC. Translation gives CASSGDSSYEQYF.

Only one count was recorded for this clone. The J gene is TRBJ2-7, the V gene TRBV29-1; 11 bases are shared with TRBD2. Germline CDR1 SQVTM, CDR2 ANQGSEA. The ends lost 4 bases at V and 3 bases at J; junction bases unmatched: 2. The CDR3 is 13 amino acids. DNA of the CDR3: TGCAGCGTTGGACTAGCGGGACACTACGAGCAGTACTTC. Protein: CSVGLAGHYEQYF.

As DNA, the CDR3 is TGTGCCAGTAGTATCAATTATCGACAGTTGGATCAGCCCCAGCATTTT. It yields the protein CASSINYRQLDQPQHF. The chain has TRBV19 and TRBJ1-5; tentatively, D is TRBD1 (5 bases). Germline CDR1 and CDR2: LNHDA and SQIVND (reference sequence). The CDR3 runs to 16 residues. Trimming removed 3 bases at V and 5 bases at J, with 17 bases between. Together with reference TRBV19 and TRBJ1-5, the CDR3 gives the full variable domain: DGGITQSPKYLFRKEGQNVTLSCEQNLNHDAMYWYRQDPGQGLRLIYYSQIVNDFQKGDIAEGYSVSREKKESFPLTVTSAQKNPTAFYLCASSINYRQLDQPQHFGDGTRLSIL.

The chain couples TRBV10-2 to TRBJ2-7, with 9 bases aligning to TRBD2. The CDR3 is made up of 14 amino acids. Germline assignment: CDR1 WSHSY and CDR2 SAAADI. After removal of 3 bases from V and 2 bases from J, the junction contained 2 bases not matched to a gene. In DNA form, the CDR3 reads TGCGCCAGCAGTGAAGGGACTAGCCCCTACGAGCAGTACTTC. Amino acid sequence: CASSEGTSPYEQYF.

About this clone itself: The sample holds other DNA sequences that translate to the same CDR3. The rearrangement uses TRBV2 and TRBJ2-5; weak D call: TRBD1 (5 bases). The CDR3 is 12 amino acids. V lost 6 bases, J lost 3 bases, and 8 bases lay in between. Germline CDR1 is SNHLY and CDR2 is FYNNEI. DNA for the CDR3: TGTGCCAGCAGAGGGGAAGAAGAGACCCAGTACTTC. Encoded protein: CASRGEEETQYF.

This clone is a singleton in its sample. The gene calls are TRBV11-2 and TRBJ2-7; D gene uncertain. CDR3 length: 14 amino acids. Trimming pared 4 bases from V and 0 bases from J, leaving 10 bases between. CDR1 is SGHAT, CDR2 FQNNGV, per germline. The CDR3 nucleotides are TGTGCCAGCAGCTCGGGCCCAAGCTCCTACGAGCAGTACTTC. Translating it yields CASSSGPSSYEQYF.

CDR3 protein: CASSLRGDSNQPQHF. The CDR3 coding sequence is TGTGCCAGCAGTTTAAGAGGGGATAGCAATCAGCCCCAGCATTTT. The chain employs TRBV28 and TRBJ1-5; D perhaps matches TRBD1 (5 bases). Germline lookup yields CDR1 MDHEN and CDR2 SYDVKM. The CDR3 totals 15 residues. V was trimmed by 2 bases and J by 0 bases, leaving 8 bases between them.